This T cell receptor beta chain derives from a study of metastatic and nonmetastatic thyroid tumors (dated by TCRdb to between 2020 and 2021). The study in broad terms: Repertoires were compared across peripheral blood and tumor or nodule tissue samples from malignant and benign thyroid patients. Broader findings and caveats from the paper: In both blood and tumor samples, TCR beta diversity was reported to be significantly higher in malignant tumors than in benign nodules.

The sample holds a few counts of this clone. The antigen it recognizes is unknown. No base-level quality is on record; no much larger clone is a single base apart. Deletion took 6 bases off V and 5 bases off J, with a span of 12 bases between the germline ends. Counted from cysteine to phenylalanine, this CDR3 has 13 amino acids. Just CDR3 DNA is preserved here, 39 bases in frame from base 1. The germline V gene yields SNHLY for CDR1 and FYNNEI for CDR2. Library preparation employed PCR. Sequenced using an Illumina HiSeq 4000. The TCR beta-chain CDR3 region of each patient was profiled by high-throughput sequencing. For the original study's pipeline: Drawing on CDR3 differences between clinicopathological groups, the researchers built a classifier meant to tell apart patients with distant-metastatic papillary thyroid cancer. The Shannon index was used to measure repertoire diversity, and the Morisita-Horn index was used to measure how similar tumor and blood repertoires were. TCRdb itself trimmed the public reads at Q25 with fastp, ran MiXCR and retained productive beta chains. TCRdb's processing, not the authors', yielded these V and J calls. In this sample the table shows fewer than 70,000 clones, roughly 30% of which occur a single time. The ten largest clones represent more than 15% of the sample.

Before undergoing thyroid surgery, none of the patients had been given any kind of treatment. Using T-cell receptor beta sequencing, the researchers looked back retrospectively at clinical samples from patients, gathered between about 2012 and 2018. The source material was blood. This clonotype was sampled from a female donor with papillary thyroid cancer or a benign thyroid nodule (not recorded which). Some clones in this sample may be carry-over from other donors' samples. This receptor chain uses TRBV2 and TRBJ2-3, and possibly TRBD2, on 7 matching bases. The CDR3 here reads CASRGGLRDTQYF. Read as DNA, the sequence is TGTGCCAGCAGGGGGGGGCTCAGAGATACGCAGTATTTT.